Reported below is one T cell receptor (beta chain). Its specificity is not known. These data belong to a study of T cell clones after liver transplantation. Across the whole study: Three of the eight recipients were HCV-positive; the rest had non-autoimmune, non-viral transplant indications. Samples came pre-transplant, pre-randomization before withdrawal, and post-randomization after withdrawal ended. Study-wide results and limits: Low donor cell numbers restricted donor-reactive repertoire measurement in a couple of subjects.

The V gene's germline CDR1 is SGHRS and CDR2 YFSETQ. V gave up 5 bases and J gave up 3 bases, with 12 bases separating them. This CDR3 is built from 15 residues. Sequencing used immunoSEQ multiplex PCR; TCRdb keeps in-frame clones, though not all of them. The data contain 90,000 to 120,000 clones, 80% to 85% of them singletons. Sequences were derived from CD4+ T cells from blood, sampled before liver transplant. The chain recombines TRBV5-1 with TRBJ1-6; maybe TRBD1 (6 bases). The TCR comes from a human donor who received a liver transplant. In nucleotides, the CDR3 is TGCGCCAGCAGTAATGACAGGAGCTATAATTCACCCCTCCACTTT. Translating gives CASSNDRSYNSPLHF.